The 5 T cell receptor beta chains below come from one sample, sequenced in a study of blood T cell repertoires in COVID-19. Clones were read by immunoSEQ multiplex PCR, and TCRdb kept only the in-frame ones, dropping some. This sample has under 120,000 clones; 85% to 90% occur once, and the top ten carry about a third. Sequenced material: peripheral blood. Every receptor here comes from a woman of 80 years or more with acute or convalescent COVID-19.

The chain couples TRBV5-6 to TRBJ1-5, with a weak D call TRBD1 (5 bases). The CDR3 runs 14 residues. The V and J ends lost 4 bases and 4 bases respectively, with 12 bases between them. The germline gives CDR1 SGHDT, CDR2 YYEEEE. CDR3 sequence (DNA): TGTGCCAGCAGCATCCGGGGGAGGAATCAGCCCCAGCATTTT. Translation: CASSIRGRNQPQHF.

V is TRBV25-1 and J is TRBJ1-5, with no clear D. The CDR3 is 12 residues long. V dropped 4 bases and J dropped 4 bases, with 5 bases sitting between them. Germline assignment: CDR1 MGHDK and CDR2 SYGVNS. The CDR3 DNA is TGTGCCAGCAGTGTAGAGAATCAGCCCCAGCATTTT. Translating it yields CASSVENQPQHF.

The genes are TRBV5-5 and TRBJ1-2; no reliable D call. The CDR3 totals 15 residues. From germline, CDR1 is SGHKS and CDR2 YYEKEE (reference sequence). Trimming took 0 bases from V and 0 from J, leaving 9 bases between them. The CDR3 region is CASSLEQKSNYGYTF. The CDR3 DNA is TGTGCCAGCAGCTTGGAACAGAAATCTAACTATGGCTACACCTTC.

Here the CDR3 reads CASSLTPLLAGQQYF. The CDR3 DNA reads as TGTGCCAGCAGTTTGACCCCCCTACTAGCGGGGCAGCAGTACTTC. This chain uses TRBV6-5 with TRBJ2-7; TRBD2 agrees at 10 bases. Germline V gene sequence: CDR1 MNHEY, CDR2 SVGAGI. After removal of 4 bases from V and 8 bases from J, the junction contained 11 bases not matched to a gene. CDR3 length: 15 amino acids.

This rearrangement joins TRBV29-1 to TRBJ2-3, with unresolved D. This CDR3 is built from 13 residues. Germline-derived CDR1 and CDR2 are SQVTM and ANQGSEA. Trimming left V 1 base short and J 2 bases short, with 7 bases between. CDR3 coding DNA: TGCAGCGTTGAAGCTACAGACACAGATACGCAGTATTTT. Translating gives CSVEATDTDTQYF.